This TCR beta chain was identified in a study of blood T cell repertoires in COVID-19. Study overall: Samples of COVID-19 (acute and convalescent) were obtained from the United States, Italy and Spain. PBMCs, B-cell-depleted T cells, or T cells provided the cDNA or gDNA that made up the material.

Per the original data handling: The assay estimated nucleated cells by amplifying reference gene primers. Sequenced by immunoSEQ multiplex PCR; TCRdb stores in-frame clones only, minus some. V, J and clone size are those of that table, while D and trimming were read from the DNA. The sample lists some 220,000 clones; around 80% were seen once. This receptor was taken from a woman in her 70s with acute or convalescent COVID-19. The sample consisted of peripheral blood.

CDR3 sequence: CAWSVPSQGVTEAFF. In DNA form, the CDR3 reads TGTGCCTGGAGTGTACCCTCACAGGGGGTCACTGAAGCTTTCTTT. V is TRBV30 and J is TRBJ1-1; 8 bases fit TRBD1. V shed 0 bases, J shed 4 bases, and the junction held 7 bases outside the gene matches. This CDR3 is 15 amino acids long. The germline V gene encodes CDR1 GTSNPN and CDR2 SVGIG (reference sequence).